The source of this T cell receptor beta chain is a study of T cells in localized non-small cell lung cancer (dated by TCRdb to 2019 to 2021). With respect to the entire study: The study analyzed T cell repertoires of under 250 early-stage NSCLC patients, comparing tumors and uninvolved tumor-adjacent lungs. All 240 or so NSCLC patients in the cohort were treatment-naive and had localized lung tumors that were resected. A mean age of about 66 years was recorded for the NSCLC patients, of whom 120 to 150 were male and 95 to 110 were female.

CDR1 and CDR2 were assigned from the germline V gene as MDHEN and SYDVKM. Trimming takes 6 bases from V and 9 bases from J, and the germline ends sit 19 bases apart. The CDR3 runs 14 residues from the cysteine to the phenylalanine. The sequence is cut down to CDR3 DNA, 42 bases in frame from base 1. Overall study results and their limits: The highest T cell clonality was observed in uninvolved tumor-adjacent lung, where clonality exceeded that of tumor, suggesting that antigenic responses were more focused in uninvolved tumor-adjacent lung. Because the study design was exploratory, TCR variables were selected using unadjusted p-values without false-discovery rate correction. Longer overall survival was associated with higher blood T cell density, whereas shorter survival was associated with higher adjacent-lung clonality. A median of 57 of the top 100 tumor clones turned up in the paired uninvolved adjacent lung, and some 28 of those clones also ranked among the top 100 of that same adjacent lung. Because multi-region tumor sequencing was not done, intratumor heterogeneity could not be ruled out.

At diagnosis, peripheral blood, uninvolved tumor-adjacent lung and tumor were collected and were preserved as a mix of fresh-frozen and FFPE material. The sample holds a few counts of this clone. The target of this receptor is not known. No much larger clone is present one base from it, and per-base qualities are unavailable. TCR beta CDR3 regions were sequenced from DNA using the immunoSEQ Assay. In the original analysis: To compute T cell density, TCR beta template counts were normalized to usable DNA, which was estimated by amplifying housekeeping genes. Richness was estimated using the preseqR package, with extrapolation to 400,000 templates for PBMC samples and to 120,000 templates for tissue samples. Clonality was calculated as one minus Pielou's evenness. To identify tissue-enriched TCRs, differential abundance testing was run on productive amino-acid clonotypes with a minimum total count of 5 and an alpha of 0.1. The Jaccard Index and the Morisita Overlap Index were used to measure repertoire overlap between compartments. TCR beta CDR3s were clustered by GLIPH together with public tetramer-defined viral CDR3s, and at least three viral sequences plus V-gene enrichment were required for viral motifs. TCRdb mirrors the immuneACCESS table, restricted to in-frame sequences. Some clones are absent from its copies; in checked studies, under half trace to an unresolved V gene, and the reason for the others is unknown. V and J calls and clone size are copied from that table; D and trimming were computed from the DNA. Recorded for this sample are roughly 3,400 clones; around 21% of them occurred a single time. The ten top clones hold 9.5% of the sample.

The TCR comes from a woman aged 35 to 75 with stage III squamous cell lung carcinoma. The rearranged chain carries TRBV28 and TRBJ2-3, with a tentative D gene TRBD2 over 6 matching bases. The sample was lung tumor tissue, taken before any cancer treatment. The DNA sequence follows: TGTGCCAGCAGGCGACGGCGGGATCGGGTAACGCAGTATTTT. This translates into CASRRRRDRVTQYF.